This TCR beta chain was retrieved from a study of T cells expressing NK-cell markers. Overall study context: Seven sequenced donors out of eight were HCMV-seropositive, one seronegative.

Researchers built TCR beta cDNA using 5'RACE template switching with UMIs. From the 5' RACE reads, TCRdb lists one entry per CDR3 protein and no DNA. This repertoire comprises over 150,000 distinct CDR3 sequences; its ten largest clones make up about 19%. CDR3 length: 15 residues. Per the germline V gene, CDR1 is SGDLS and CDR2 is YYNGEE. The chain links TRBV9 to TRBJ1-2; there is no DNA to check the TCRdb D call of TRBD1. Material: blood T cells: a sorted CD56 or NKG2C T cell subset, CD4+ or CD8+ T cells, or bulk PBMC T cells (not recorded which). This clonotype originated in a man aged 18-70 years in good health. CDR3 region: CASSATTGHTYGYTF.